This record concerns one T cell receptor (beta chain) sequence. The length of the CDR3 is 15 residues. Germline CDR1 is GTSNPN and CDR2 is SVGIG (reference sequence). After removal of 2 bases from V and 3 bases from J, the junction contained 2 bases not matched to a gene. Per the original data handling: Amplifying reference gene primers gave estimates of nucleated cell counts. The table came from immunoSEQ multiplex PCR; TCRdb's copy has only in-frame clones and leaves some out. From that table come the V and J calls and clone size; the DNA was used to work out D and trimming. The sample carries some 200,000 clones, 70% to 90% recorded once. These data originate in a study of blood T cell repertoires in COVID-19. In the study overall: The origin of the acute and convalescent COVID-19 samples was the United States, Italy and Spain. PBMCs, B-cell-depleted T cells, or T cells provided the cDNA or gDNA that made up the material.

This TCR was sampled from a man aged 45-60 years with acute or convalescent COVID-19. The sequencing input was peripheral blood. The J gene is TRBJ2-2, the V gene TRBV30; TRBD1 matches 11 bases. The CDR3 loop reads CAWSKGQGDTGELFF. The CDR3 DNA follows: TGTGCCTGGAGTAAGGGACAGGGGGACACCGGGGAGCTGTTTTTT.